This note documents a single T cell receptor beta chain sequence. Which antigen it targets is not known. It has no much larger one-base neighbor in the sample; base qualities were not kept. The library came from the immunoSEQ multiplex PCR assay. The table was pulled from immuneACCESS by TCRdb, which kept in-frame rearrangements only. Such tables lose some clones; where checked, under half of the loss comes from unresolved V genes, and the rest has no known cause. The sample includes tens of thousands of clones, with approximately 90% observed a single time. Of the sample, roughly 1.5% is held by the ten largest clones. The entry originates in a study of T cells after somatic rescue of genetic block (TCRdb year 2020). Some background on the complete study: What the study looked at was long-term robustness, specifically in a T-cell system that came about through somatic rescue of a genetic block in T-cell development.

The CDR3 has 18 amino acids, counting the end cysteine and phenylalanine. The read is trimmed to its CDR3 DNA, 54 bases read in frame from base 1. The rearrangement combines TRBV7-5 with TRBJ2-7; TRBD2 is taken as the D call from the table, unchecked against the DNA. TRBV7-5 is described as a pseudogene. The TCR sequence derives from a woman younger than 30. The sample consisted of peripheral blood mononuclear cells (PBMCs). This receptor carries the CDR3 CARSPAGLAGVSPYEQYF. Here is the DNA: TGTGCCAGAAGCCCCGCGGGACTAGCGGGAGTTTCCCCCTACGAGCAGTACTTC.